What follows are 17 T cell receptor beta chains derived from one specimen sequenced in a study of monozygotic twins with inflammatory bowel disease. TCRdb reprocessed the 5' RACE reads; each CDR3 protein has one entry and no DNA is given. The sample shows about 210,000 distinct CDR3 sequences, and roughly 1.7% sits with its ten largest clones. The sequenced material came from blood. The receptor source for this set is a human donor with ulcerative colitis or Crohn's disease, or a healthy co-twin of an affected twin (not recorded which).

The chain combines TRBV5-1 with TRBJ2-5. The CDR3 sequence is 12 residues long. Per the germline V gene, CDR1 is SGHRS and CDR2 is YFSETQ. CDR3 sequence: CASSNIQETQYF.

The chain employs TRBV24-1 and TRBJ2-1; TCRdb gives TRBD1 as the D gene, but with no DNA this cannot be confirmed. This CDR3 is built from 16 residues. The germline V gene encodes CDR1 KGHDR and CDR2 SFDVKD. The CDR3 spells CATSDPGQGSRNEQFF.

The chain couples TRBV5-1 to TRBJ2-7; lacking DNA, the TRBD2 call made by TCRdb goes unchecked. The CDR3 loop spans 15 amino acids. CDR1 is SGHRS and CDR2 is YFSETQ in the germline V gene. CDR3 amino acids: CASSLGGTTGGEQYF. Full variable domain (rest looked up from reference TRBV5-1 and TRBJ2-7): KAGVTQTPRYLIKTRGQQVTLSCSPISGHRSVSWYQQTPGQGLQFLFEYFSETQRNKGNFPGRFSGRQFSNSRSEMNVSTLELGDSALYLCASSLGGTTGGEQYFGPGTRLTVT.

The chain carries TRBV10-3 and TRBJ2-7. Germline V gene sequence: CDR1 ENHRY, CDR2 SYGVKD. CDR3 length equals 15 residues. CDR3 sequence reads: CAISESAGNYYEQYF.

The V and J genes are TRBV3-1 and TRBJ1-1. Germline V lookup: CDR1 LGHDT, CDR2 YNNKEL (reference sequence). The CDR3 is made up of 16 amino acids. Here the CDR3 reads CASSLSLSRANTEAFF.

The V and J genes are TRBV12-3 or TRBV12-4 and TRBJ2-3. The CDR3 covers 13 residues. The CDR3 is CASTLTSTDTQYF.

The J gene is TRBJ2-7, the V gene TRBV10-3; TCRdb's D gene call, TRBD1, goes unchecked for lack of DNA. The CDR3 consists of 13 residues. From germline, CDR1 is ENHRY and CDR2 SYGVKD. CDR3 loop: CATRGEVSYEQYF.

This chain joins TRBV5-1 and TRBJ2-3; TCRdb's assignment of TRBD1 cannot be checked, as there is no DNA. CDR3 size: 16 residues. Germline CDR1 reads SGHRS; CDR2 reads YFSETQ. CDR3 loop: CASSLADRTSTDTQYF.

The genes are TRBV19 and TRBJ1-5; TCRdb gives TRBD1 as the D gene, but with no DNA this cannot be confirmed. Germline CDR1 is LNHDA and CDR2 is SQIVND (reference sequence). The length of the CDR3 is 15 residues. CDR3 protein: CASKGQTGERQPQHF.

The chain has TRBV12-3 or TRBV12-4 and TRBJ2-7; with no DNA, the TCRdb D assignment of TRBD2 cannot be verified. The CDR3 length is 16 residues. The CDR3 reads CASRWTSGGVPYEQYF.

This chain uses TRBV6-1 with TRBJ1-6; lacking DNA, the TRBD1 call made by TCRdb goes unchecked. CDR1 and CDR2 from the germline V gene are MNHNS and SASEGT. CDR3 length: 15 residues. The CDR3 loop reads CASSVQGNLDSPLHF.

The CDR3 sequence is CASSFAGRDTQYF. The rearrangement links TRBV7-3 to TRBJ2-3; no DNA is available, so the TRBD1 call from TCRdb remains unchecked. CDR3 size: 13 residues. Germline assignment: CDR1 SGHTA and CDR2 FQGTGA.

The genes are TRBV20-1 and TRBJ2-3; TCRdb designates TRBD1, a call that cannot be tested without DNA. The CDR3 runs 15 residues. Germline CDR1 is DFQATT and CDR2 is SNEGSKA (reference sequence). The CDR3 is CSARILSPTPDTQYF.

The chain links TRBV5-1 to TRBJ1-4; without DNA, the TCRdb call of TRBD1 cannot be checked. Germline CDR1 SGHRS, CDR2 YFSETQ. The CDR3 loop spans 14 amino acids. The CDR3 loop reads CASSGGTGGEKLFF.

V and J are TRBV20-1 and TRBJ1-5. Looked up from germline, CDR1 is DFQATT and CDR2 is SNEGSKA (reference sequence). The CDR3 consists of 14 residues. CDR3 sequence reads: CSAPGLHSNQPQHF.

The rearrangement joins TRBV29-1 to TRBJ2-1; TCRdb indicates TRBD1, and absent DNA this call remains unverified. Germline CDR1 reads SQVTM; CDR2 reads ANQGSEA. The CDR3 extends over 13 amino acids. CDR3 region: CSVGGTDYNEQFF.

This chain links TRBV7-9 with TRBJ2-7; without DNA, the TCRdb call of TRBD2 cannot be checked. CDR3 length equals 14 residues. Germline values: CDR1 SEHNR, CDR2 FQNEAQ (reference sequence). This chain's CDR3 is CASSSGPGLLEQYF.